The 17 T cell receptor beta chains in this list originate from one sample, sequenced in a study of blood T cell repertoires in COVID-19. The table came from immunoSEQ multiplex PCR; TCRdb's copy has only in-frame clones and leaves some out. The sample has about 270,000 clones, about 91% seen once. The sample taken for sequencing was PBMCs or T cells enriched from blood (not recorded which). All receptors come from a man aged 35 to 55 who had been exposed to COVID-19.

V gene TRBV29-1 combines with J gene TRBJ1-1, with D tentatively TRBD1 (6 bases). CDR1 is SQVTM, CDR2 ANQGSEA, per germline. The CDR3 runs to 14 residues. Trimming shortened V by 3 bases and J by 1 base, and 12 bases separated the two germline ends. The CDR3 DNA reads as TGCAGCGTTGATGCCCGACAGGAGAACACTGAAGCTTTCTTT. Amino acid sequence: CSVDARQENTEAFF.

This clone was seen once. This chain uses TRBV19 with TRBJ2-7; D gene uncertain. Germline CDR1 LNHDA, CDR2 SQIVND (reference sequence). The length of the CDR3 is 14 residues. Trimming took off 5 bases at V and 0 bases at J, with 11 bases between the two ends. The CDR3 loop reads CASSRRPSSYEQYF. CDR3 sequence (DNA): TGTGCCAGTAGTCGGCGGCCAAGCTCCTACGAGCAGTACTTC. The full variable domain, in which reference TRBV19 and TRBJ2-7 provide the parts outside the CDR3, is DGGITQSPKYLFRKEGQNVTLSCEQNLNHDAMYWYRQDPGQGLRLIYYSQIVNDFQKGDIAEGYSVSREKKESFPLTVTSAQKNPTAFYLCASSRRPSSYEQYFGPGTRLTVT.

This chain joins TRBV2 and TRBJ1-3, with D possibly TRBD1 on 6 matching bases. CDR1 is SNHLY and CDR2 is FYNNEI in the germline V gene. The germline V and J ends were trimmed by 5 bases and 0 bases, with 11 bases remaining between them. This CDR3 has 15 residues. Here the CDR3 reads CASSTDSISGNTIYF. DNA for the CDR3: TGTGCCAGCAGTACGGACAGTATCTCTGGAAACACCATATATTTT.

The CDR3 coding sequence is TGTGCCAGCAGTTTCGACAGGGCCAAGCAGTACTTC. It codes for CASSFDRAKQYF. The genes are TRBV12-3 or TRBV12-4 and TRBJ2-7; 7 bases agree with TRBD1. The trim removed 3 bases at V and 8 bases at J, leaving 4 bases unmatched. CDR3 length: 12 amino acids.

The chain recombines TRBV23-1 with TRBJ2-3, with a possible D match to TRBD2 (6 bases). TRBV23-1 is noted as an ORF with a role that remains uncertain. V was trimmed by 3 bases and J by 9 bases, leaving 19 bases between them. The CDR3 loop spans 15 amino acids. The CDR3 sequence: CASSHPLPGLQTQYF. The CDR3 DNA reads TGCGCCAGCAGTCACCCCCTTCCGGGACTCCAAACGCAGTATTTT.

The gene calls are TRBV19 and TRBJ2-7, with TRBD1 matching over 10 bases. Per germline, CDR1 LNHDA and CDR2 SQIVND (reference sequence). With V trimmed by 6 bases and J by 2 bases, 7 bases remained unmatched. CDR3 length equals 15 residues. The chain's CDR3 is CASRGQGRGTYEQYF. The CDR3 DNA sequence: TGTGCCAGTAGGGGACAGGGGCGAGGAACCTACGAGCAGTACTTC.

This chain connects TRBV6-5 to TRBJ1-5, with 10 bases lining up with TRBD1. Unmatched junction bases numbered 4, after V lost 3 bases and J lost 2 bases. Germline V lookup: CDR1 MNHEY, CDR2 SVGAGI. The CDR3 runs 16 residues. CDR3 coding DNA: TGTGCCAGCAGTTATTTTGGGACAGGGGGCAATCAGCCCCAGCATTTT. It encodes CASSYFGTGGNQPQHF.

The chain's CDR3 is CASSLAGNYGYTF. The DNA for the CDR3 is TGTGCCAGCAGTTTGGCGGGAAACTATGGCTACACCTTC. The V and J genes are TRBV28 and TRBJ1-2; D gene uncertain. Germline V CDR1 and CDR2: MDHEN, SYDVKM. The CDR3 has 13 residues. Trimming cost V 3 bases and J 2 bases, with 7 bases left between them.

The sample holds a few counts of this clone. This CDR3 is also generated by other DNA sequences in the sample. This chain connects TRBV5-1 to TRBJ2-3; 9 bases line up with TRBD1. This CDR3 contains 16 residues. The trim removed 0 bases at V and 4 bases at J, leaving 6 bases unmatched. Germline CDR1 SGHRS, CDR2 YFSETQ. CDR3: CASSLEQGARADTQYF. CDR3 sequence (DNA): TGCGCCAGCAGCTTGGAACAGGGGGCGCGGGCAGATACGCAGTATTTT.

The rearrangement joins TRBV12-2 to TRBJ1-5; TRBD1 reflects the table's D call only, with no check against the DNA. TRBV12-2 constitutes a pseudogene. The CDR3 totals 19 residues. CDR3: CASRSPRDRAVYSNQPQHF. Here the CDR3 DNA reads TGTGCAAGTCGCTCACCGCGGGACAGGGCAGTTTATAGCAATCAGCCCCAGCATTTT.

Here the CDR3 reads CASSTRSGQGSNTEAFF. CDR3 nucleotide sequence: TGTGCCAGTAGTACTAGGTCGGGACAGGGGTCGAACACTGAAGCTTTCTTT. The rearrangement joins TRBV19 to TRBJ1-1; 10 bases line up with TRBD1. Germline V gene lookup returns CDR1 LNHDA and CDR2 SQIVND (reference sequence). This CDR3 region has 17 residues. The V segment lost 4 bases and the J segment 1 base; nucleotides outside the gene matches: 9.

The J gene is TRBJ2-1, the V gene TRBV29-1, with 11 bases identical to TRBD2. The CDR3 is made up of 13 amino acids. With 7 bases clipped from V and 3 bases from J, the junction kept 2 bases outside the gene matches. Germline CDR1 and CDR2: SQVTM and ANQGSEA. The CDR3: CSGGTSGYNEQFF. CDR3 DNA sequence: TGCAGCGGTGGGACTAGCGGCTACAATGAGCAGTTCTTC.

This clone has just a few counts. This chain connects TRBV19 to TRBJ1-1, with D unresolved. V was shortened by 6 bases and J by 2 bases, with 10 bases between the two germline ends. The CDR3 extends over 13 amino acids. The germline V gene encodes CDR1 LNHDA and CDR2 SQIVND (reference sequence). The CDR3 sequence: CASRRRINTEAFF. The CDR3 DNA reads as TGTGCCAGTAGGAGGAGGATCAACACTGAAGCTTTCTTT.

This chain uses TRBV19 with TRBJ1-2, with D maybe TRBD1 (6 bases). This CDR3 has 13 residues. The germline V gene has CDR1 LNHDA and CDR2 SQIVND (reference sequence). V was pared by 3 bases and J by 7 bases, with 12 bases between. The CDR3 nucleotides are TGTGCCAGTAGTATTACAGGGTACGGTGGCTACACCTTC. Residues: CASSITGYGGYTF.

The rearrangement uses TRBV4-1 and TRBJ1-1, with D maybe TRBD1 (6 bases). This CDR3 comprises 16 residues. The V and J ends lost 2 bases and 2 bases respectively, with 15 bases between them. CDR1 MGHRA and CDR2 YSYEKL come from the germline V gene. The DNA for the CDR3 is TGCGCCAGCAGCCAACGGTCGGGGGGCGAAAACACTGAAGCTTTCTTT. It encodes CASSQRSGGENTEAFF.

This chain uses TRBV19 with TRBJ2-3; 12 positions agree with TRBD2. This CDR3 contains 16 residues. Germline V gives CDR1 LNHDA, CDR2 SQIVND (reference sequence). The junction had 6 bases not matched to a gene; V was cut back by 6 bases and J by 2 bases. The CDR3 DNA reads as TGTGCCAGTAGGACTAGCGGGAGAGCCAACACAGATACGCAGTATTTT. This gives the protein CASRTSGRANTDTQYF.

This chain connects TRBV4-2 to TRBJ1-2, with 7 bases that match TRBD1. This CDR3 contains 14 residues. Germline CDR1 reads LGHNA; CDR2 reads YNFKEQ. With V trimmed by 0 bases and J by 2 bases, 0 bases remained unmatched. CDR3 bases: TGTGCCAGCAGCCAAGACAGGGGGAACTATGGCTACACCTTC. This codes for CASSQDRGNYGYTF.